The rows below give T cell receptor beta chains drawn from one sample of a study of blood T cell repertoires in COVID-19. TCRdb keeps only in-frame clones here, not all; method: immunoSEQ multiplex PCR. The sample includes 37,000 or so clones, roughly 80% of them seen just once. Sample: peripheral blood. The receptors originated from a man in his 60s with active COVID-19. The CDR3 runs from the conserved cysteine through the conserved F or W. Fields, in order: D gene, J gene, V gene, clone size, CDR3 DNA, CDR3 protein. A D gene is named only where the DNA matches it firmly. Size is stated for part of the rows, as once, few or many counts, or as a class when the clone is expanded.

TRBD1,TRBJ1-2,TRBV30,NA,TGTGCCTGTGATGTGGGACAGGGGGCAAAGGGCTACACCTTC,CACDVGQGAKGYTF
NA,TRBJ2-3,TRBV5-8,NA,TGTGCCAGCAGGGCCAGGGTAGGAGATACGCAGTATTTT,CASRARVGDTQYF
NA,TRBJ1-2,TRBV19,NA,TGTGCCAGTAGTACGACGGGTGGGGGCAGAAGTTATGGCTACACCTTC,CASSTTGGGRSYGYTF
NA,TRBJ2-7,TRBV10-3,NA,TGTGCCATCAGTCAGGTCCGCTACGAGCAGTACTTC,CAISQVRYEQYF
TRBD2,TRBJ2-1,TRBV15,NA,TGTGCCACCGGACCCAAAGGACTAGCGGGGAGGGGGGATGAGCAGTTCTTC,CATGPKGLAGRGDEQFF
NA,TRBJ2-4,TRBV28,NA,TGTGCCAGCAGTTTGAACAGCAAAAACATTCAGTACTTC,CASSLNSKNIQYF
TRBD2,TRBJ2-3,TRBV5-1,NA,TGCGCCAGCAGCTCATTAGCGGGAGGGAAAGATACGCAGTATTTT,CASSSLAGGKDTQYF
NA,TRBJ2-4,TRBV4-3,NA,TGCGCCAGCAGCTCCACCCCAAGCGGAATCAAAAACATTCAGTACTTC,CASSSTPSGIKNIQYF
NA,TRBJ1-1,TRBV2,NA,TGTGCCAGCAGTCCTAAGTCGAACACTGAAGCTTTCTTT,CASSPKSNTEAFF
NA,TRBJ2-7,TRBV7-2,NA,TGTGCCAGCAGCTTACAGGAGGGAGGCGGGTACGAGCAGTACTTC,CASSLQEGGGYEQYF
TRBD2,TRBJ2-2,TRBV9,NA,TGTGCCAGCACCCCGGGGGGATACGGGATCGGGGAGCTGTTTTTT,CASTPGGYGIGELFF
TRBD1,TRBJ2-3,TRBV6-5,NA,TGTGCCAGCAGTAAGGACAGGGGAATCACAGATACGCAGTATTTT,CASSKDRGITDTQYF
NA,TRBJ1-1,TRBV7-2,NA,TGTGCCAGCAGCTTGCAGTCCCAGGGCAGCACTGAAGCTTTCTTT,CASSLQSQGSTEAFF
TRBD1,TRBJ2-7,TRBV4-3,NA,TGCGCCAGCAGCCGGGGGACAGGGTTGGGCGAGCAGTACTTC,CASSRGTGLGEQYF
NA,TRBJ2-7,TRBV27,NA,TGTGCCAGCAGTTTTGGGGCAGGTACCTACGAGCAGTACTTC,CASSFGAGTYEQYF
NA,TRBJ1-2,TRBV30,few,TGTGCCTGGTTCGGGACATTGGGACGTGGCTACACCTTC,CAWFGTLGRGYTF
NA,TRBJ2-7,TRBV6-5,NA,TGTGCCAGCTCCTCCCGGGGCTACGAGCAGTACTTC,CASSSRGYEQYF
NA,TRBJ1-6,TRBV19,NA,TGTGCCAGTAGTACTAACTCCTATAATTCACCCCTCCACTTT,CASSTNSYNSPLHF
NA,TRBJ1-2,TRBV13,NA,TGTGCCAGCAGCTTAGAACAGGTTCCCTATGGCTACACCTTC,CASSLEQVPYGYTF
TRBD1,TRBJ1-5,TRBV19,few,TGTGCCAGTAGTCCTCAACAGGGGAATCAGCCCCAGCATTTT,CASSPQQGNQPQHF
NA,TRBJ1-6,TRBV7-8,NA,TGTGCCAGCAGCCTCTTGTCGGGAATGAGTTCACCCCTCCACTTT,CASSLLSGMSSPLHF
NA,TRBJ2-7,TRBV27,NA,TGTGCCAGCAGTGCGACGGATCAATTCTACCGGGACGAGCAGTACTTC,CASSATDQFYRDEQYF